This TCR beta chain was found in a study of T cell repertoires in cytomegalovirus infection. A remark on this clonotype: Its antigen is unknown.

Germline values: CDR1 SEHNR, CDR2 FQNEAQ (reference sequence). V was clipped by 5 bases and J by 0 bases, with 16 bases between them. The CDR3 covers 16 residues. MiXCR was run by TCRdb on the reads, yielding one entry per CDR3 protein. Of 150,000 to 200,000 distinct CDR3 sequences detected, more than 15% appear once; the ten largest clones hold 18%. Study-wide findings and caveats: It was HLA-C-restricted CMV-specific TCR beta clonotypes that dominated the response ex vivo.

The sequenced material came from CD8+ T cells from PBMCs. This chain links TRBV7-9 with TRBJ1-1; D remains ambiguous. This sequence originates from a human donor in good health (CMV status not recorded). Some clones in this sample may be carry-over from other donors' samples. The CDR3 protein is CASSGGEGALNTEAFF. CDR3 sequence (DNA): TGTGCCAGCAGCGGCGGGGAAGGAGCCCTGAACACTGAAGCTTTCTTT.